This T cell receptor beta chain was captured in a study of T cell responses to AZD1222 COVID-19 vaccine. The CDR3 runs 11 residues. V lost 4 bases, J lost 5 bases, and 8 bases lay in between. Looked up from germline, CDR1 is SQVTM and CDR2 is ANQGSEA. Repertoires were generated with immunoSEQ multiplex PCR, while TCRdb's copy carries only in-frame clones and drops some. The sample shows 90,000 to 150,000 clones, around 86% of them seen only once. The receptor was derived from an adult in good health. The rearrangement links TRBV29-1 to TRBJ2-5, with D perhaps being TRBD1 or TRBD2 (6 bases each). Sequencing used peripheral blood, obtained on day 0 of AZD1222 vaccination. CDR3 bases: TGCAGCGTTGGGGGGGCCGAGACCCAGTACTTC. Its translation is CSVGGAETQYF.